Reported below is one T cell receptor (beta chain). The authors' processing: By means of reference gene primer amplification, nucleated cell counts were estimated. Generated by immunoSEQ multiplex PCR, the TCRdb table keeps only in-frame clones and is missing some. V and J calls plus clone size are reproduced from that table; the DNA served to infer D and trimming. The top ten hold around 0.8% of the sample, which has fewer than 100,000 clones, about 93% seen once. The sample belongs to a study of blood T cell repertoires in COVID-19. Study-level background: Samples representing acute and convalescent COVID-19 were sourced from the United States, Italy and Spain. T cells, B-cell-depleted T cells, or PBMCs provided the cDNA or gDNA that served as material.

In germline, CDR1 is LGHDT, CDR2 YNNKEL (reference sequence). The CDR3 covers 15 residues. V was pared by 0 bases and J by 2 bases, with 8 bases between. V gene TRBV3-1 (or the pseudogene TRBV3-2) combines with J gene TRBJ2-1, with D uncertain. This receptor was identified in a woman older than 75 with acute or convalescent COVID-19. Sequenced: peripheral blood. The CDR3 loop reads CASSQERLPYNEQFF. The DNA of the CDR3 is TGTGCCAGCAGCCAAGAAAGACTGCCCTACAATGAGCAGTTCTTC.